The next 4 T cell receptor beta chains were all read from a single sample in a study of cytomegalovirus exposure and HLA in healthy donors. With 60 Vbeta and 13 Jbeta primers, the PCR was carried out. Some clones are missing from TCRdb's copy, which holds only in-frame ones; the method was immunoSEQ multiplex PCR. The sample consists of about 82,000 clones, around 85% of them appearing once. The specimen sequenced was PBMCs. These receptors were taken from a human donor in good health.

This clone was detected a few times. This rearrangement joins TRBV6-1 to TRBJ1-5; D not resolved. Per germline, CDR1 MNHNS and CDR2 SASEGT. This CDR3 has 15 amino acids. V was clipped by 6 bases and J by 1 base, with 13 bases between them. The CDR3 loop is CASRRPFESNQPQHF. The CDR3 nucleotides read TGTGCCAGCAGGAGGCCTTTTGAGAGCAATCAGCCCCAGCATTTT.

The V gene is TRBV19, the J gene TRBJ1-1, with 7 bases fitting TRBD1. The CDR3 runs 15 residues. The V segment lost 2 bases and the J segment 3 bases; nucleotides outside the gene matches: 6. CDR1 is LNHDA and CDR2 is SQIVND in the germline V gene (reference sequence). The CDR3 nucleotides are TGTGCCAGTAGTATACGACAGGGAAGGGACACTGAAGCTTTCTTT. Translating it yields CASSIRQGRDTEAFF.

Of note for this clone: This specimen includes other DNA sequences encoding the same CDR3. This rearrangement joins TRBV19 to TRBJ1-5, with 10 bases lining up with TRBD1. Unmatched junction bases numbered 4, after V lost 5 bases and J lost 6 bases. CDR1 and CDR2 from the germline V gene are LNHDA and SQIVND (reference sequence). The CDR3 length is 14 residues. As DNA, the CDR3 is TGTGCCAGTAGTGTCCGGGACAGGGGTCAGCCCCAGCATTTT. Protein product: CASSVRDRGQPQHF.

The V gene is TRBV30, the J gene TRBJ2-2; D is possibly TRBD1 (5 bases). The CDR3 length is 14 residues. The germline CDR1 and CDR2 sequences are GTSNPN and SVGIG (reference sequence). V was trimmed by 8 bases and J by 0 bases, leaving 13 bases between them. DNA of the CDR3: TGTGCCGACAGCCACACTCCGAACACCGGGGAGCTGTTTTTT. It is translated as CADSHTPNTGELFF. Based on the CDR3 plus reference TRBV30 and TRBJ2-2, the full variable domain is SQTIHQWPATLVQPVGSPLSLECTVEGTSNPNLYWYRQAAGRGLQLLFYSVGIGQISSEVPQNLSASRPQDRQFILSSKKLLLSDSGFYLCADSHTPNTGELFFGEGSRLTVL.